These 18 T cell receptor beta chains were all obtained from the same sample, sequenced in a study of response to subunit inactivated influenza vaccine. TCRdb itself ran the RT-PCR reads through MiXCR, one entry per CDR3 protein. Of over 400,000 distinct CDR3 sequences listed, 10% to 15% were seen once; the top ten hold about an eighth. The material was PBMCs from blood, obtained roughly 48 days after vaccination. Receptors were obtained from a middle-aged man who received an inactivated influenza vaccine.

This clonotype has a single count. A read error may produce the germline difference seen at one junction end. V usage is TRBV3-1 and J usage is TRBJ1-5, with 8 bases identical to TRBD1. The germline CDR1 and CDR2 sequences are LGHDT and YNNKEL (reference sequence). The CDR3 totals 15 residues. CDR3 DNA: TGTGCCAGCAGTCGCGCAGGGGGCGGCAATCAGCCCCAGAATTTT. The encoded protein is CASSRAGGGNQPQNF.

The chain joins TRBV7-9 to TRBJ2-2, with 7 bases identical to TRBD1. Trimming cost V 0 bases and J 4 bases; bases outside gene matches: 5. Germline CDR1 is SEHNR and CDR2 is FQNEAQ (reference sequence). There are 16 residues in the CDR3. CDR3 coding DNA: TGTGCCAGCAGCTTAGCGCTGGACAGGAGCACCGGGGAGCTGTTTTTT. Translated: CASSLALDRSTGELFF.

This clonotype was seen repeatedly, ten times or more. The CDR3 sequence is CASSPYKNTEAFF. In DNA form, the CDR3 reads TGTGCCAGCAGTCCATACAAGAACACTGAAGCTTTCTTT. This chain joins TRBV6-2 or TRBV6-3 and TRBJ1-1; no firm D call. The germline V and J ends were trimmed by 5 bases and 1 base, with 8 bases remaining between them. Germline CDR1 reads MNHEY; CDR2 reads SVGEGT. The CDR3 spans 13 residues.

The chain links TRBV7-9 to TRBJ2-4, with D unresolved. This CDR3 has 14 residues. Per germline, CDR1 SEHNR and CDR2 FQNEAQ (reference sequence). V was trimmed by 3 bases and J by 5 bases, leaving 11 bases between them. The CDR3 here is CASSFPRFENIQYF. For the CDR3, the DNA is TGTGCCAGCAGCTTCCCACGGTTTGAAAACATTCAGTACTTC.

This clonotype was detected only a few times. V gene TRBV28 combines with J gene TRBJ2-7, with a tentative D call TRBD1 (6 bases). Trimming took 3 bases from V and 3 from J, leaving 9 bases between them. The CDR3 has 13 amino acids. Germline V gives CDR1 MDHEN, CDR2 SYDVKM. The CDR3 DNA follows: TGTGCCAGCAGTTTCATACAGGGCTACGAGCAGTACTTC. Translating gives CASSFIQGYEQYF.

This clonotype was recorded many times. The chain is built from TRBV24-1 and TRBJ2-7; D remains ambiguous. Germline V CDR1 and CDR2: KGHDR, SFDVKD. The CDR3 length is 17 residues. V was trimmed by 2 bases and J by 0 bases, leaving 16 bases between them. The CDR3 reads CATSDSPTGILSYEQYF. The CDR3 nucleotides read TGTGCCACCAGTGATTCCCCGACGGGCATACTCTCCTACGAGCAGTACTTC.

The chain recombines TRBV7-6 with TRBJ2-1, with D perhaps matching TRBD1 (5 bases). Germline loops: CDR1 SGHVS, CDR2 FNYEAQ. V gave up 6 bases and J gave up 4 bases, with 13 bases separating them. The CDR3 extends over 14 amino acids. Written as DNA, the CDR3 is TGTGCCAGCAGGGGGTGGGGCGATTACAATGAGCAGTTCTTC. Translated: CASRGWGDYNEQFF.

This clonotype was picked up many times. The V and J genes are TRBV27 and TRBJ2-1; D uncertain. This CDR3 is built from 13 residues. CDR1 and CDR2 (germline): MNHEY, SMNVEV (reference sequence). Trimming left V 5 bases short and J 0 bases short, with 5 bases between. CDR3 loop: CASSSSSYNEQFF. CDR3 bases: TGTGCCAGCAGTAGTTCCTCCTACAATGAGCAGTTCTTC.

The gene calls are TRBV6-1 and TRBJ2-2; D may be TRBD1 (6 bases). Trimming cost V 8 bases and J 2 bases, with 15 bases left between them. The CDR3 runs 15 residues. From germline, CDR1 is MNHNS and CDR2 SASEGT. As DNA, the CDR3 is TGTGCCAGCGGAGGACGGACAGTTAACACCGGGGAGCTGTTTTTT. Its translation: CASGGRTVNTGELFF.

This clonotype was detected only a few times. V gene TRBV20-1 combines with J gene TRBJ2-1; D perhaps matches TRBD2 (6 bases). V was cut by 0 bases and J by 4 bases, with 13 bases left in between. Germline values: CDR1 DFQATT, CDR2 SNEGSKA (reference sequence). The CDR3 is 15 amino acids. DNA for the CDR3: TGCAGTGCTAGAGATCCGGCTAGCGAGTACAATGAGCAGTTCTTC. The encoded protein is CSARDPASEYNEQFF.

This clonotype was observed a handful of times. V gene TRBV3-1 combines with J gene TRBJ2-1, with TRBD2 as a possible D gene (6 bases). The CDR3 is made up of 15 amino acids. V lost 4 bases and J 6 bases, leaving 16 bases between the germline ends. Germline V gene sequence: CDR1 LGHDT, CDR2 YNNKEL (reference sequence). The chain's CDR3 is CASSLTIGGANEQFF. The CDR3, as DNA: TGTGCCAGCAGCCTTACTATTGGCGGGGCCAATGAGCAGTTCTTC.

This clonotype was observed a few times. The rearrangement uses TRBV7-2 and TRBJ2-2; D remains unclear. The germline V and J ends were trimmed by 1 base and 4 bases, with 10 bases remaining between them. The CDR3 has 15 residues. CDR1 is SGHTA, CDR2 FQGNSA, per germline. The CDR3 DNA follows: TGTGCCAGCAGCTTAGGGGCCACGAGCACCGGGGAGCTGTTTTTT. Translating it yields CASSLGATSTGELFF.

Many counts were recorded for this clonotype. The chain recombines TRBV12-3 or TRBV12-4 with TRBJ2-1; D gene ambiguous. This CDR3 has 12 residues. V was cut by 8 bases and J by 8 bases, with 13 bases left in between. The CDR3 sequence: CASAETHDEQFF. CDR3 bases: TGTGCCAGCGCCGAGACCCATGATGAGCAGTTCTTC.

This clonotype was seen a few times. V gene TRBV6-5 combines with J gene TRBJ1-2; 7 bases are a match to TRBD1. The V gene end was trimmed by 2 bases and the J gene end by 8 bases; junction bases not matched to a gene: 5. Germline lookup yields CDR1 MNHEY and CDR2 SVGAGI. The CDR3 has 13 amino acids. In DNA form, the CDR3 reads TGTGCCAGCAGTTACCGACAGGGACGGGGCTACACCTTC. Its protein is CASSYRQGRGYTF.

This clonotype was picked up a small number of times. The V and J genes are TRBV9 and TRBJ2-5; D is ambiguous. V was trimmed by 2 bases and J by 3 bases, leaving 8 bases between them. Germline V gene lookup returns CDR1 SGDLS and CDR2 YYNGEE. This CDR3 is 13 amino acids long. The CDR3 protein is CASSVGVKETQYF. The CDR3 nucleotides read TGTGCCAGCAGCGTGGGCGTCAAAGAGACCCAGTACTTC.

The rearrangement uses TRBV2 and TRBJ2-5; no definite D call. V lost 3 bases and J lost 7, with 6 bases in between. Germline assignment: CDR1 SNHLY and CDR2 FYNNEI. This CDR3 is 11 amino acids long. In nucleotides, the CDR3 is TGTGCCAGCAGTGAGTCCGGGACCCAGTACTTC. Amino acid sequence: CASSESGTQYF.

This sequence joins TRBV12-3 or TRBV12-4 and TRBJ1-1, with 7 bases lining up with TRBD1. Trimming removed 7 bases from V and 1 base from J; junction bases left unmatched: 6. This CDR3 has 14 amino acids. CDR3 in DNA: TGTGCCAGCACCTCGACAGGGTGGAACACTGAAGCTTTCTTT. Translating it yields CASTSTGWNTEAFF.

This clonotype turned up a few times. The gene calls are TRBV6-2 or TRBV6-3 and TRBJ2-3; 15 positions match TRBD2. This CDR3 contains 16 residues. V lost 6 bases to trimming and J lost 5 bases; unmatched junction nucleotides: 6. Germline V gene sequence: CDR1 MNHEY, CDR2 SVGEGT. The CDR3 DNA sequence: TGTGCCAGCAGCTTCGGACTAGCGGGAGGGCAAGATACGCAGTATTTT. It codes for CASSFGLAGGQDTQYF.